This TCR beta chain is drawn from a study of identical twins. General study results and limits: Not following the same donors, the study drew its conclusions from cross-sectional statistical analysis. Insertions were fewer in abundant cord blood beta clonotypes, whereas memory repertoires showed none of this pattern. When twins shared out-of-frame alpha sequences, those sequences had excess low generation probability.

This clonotype was counted only a few times. Its specificity is unknown. TCRdb processed the 5' RACE reads anew with MiXCR; each CDR3 protein has one entry. The table has fewer than 250,000 distinct CDR3 sequences, 7.5% seen once. The same data also went into a second study, on yellow fever vaccine responses in identical twins.

The sample taken for sequencing was CD8+ T cells sorted from blood. This receptor was identified in a woman between 18 and 29 years old in good health.

In DNA, the CDR3 is TGCGCCAGCAGGGGCTCAGGGAGGTCCTACGAGCAGTACTTC. It is translated as CASRGSGRSYEQYF. The gene calls are TRBV10-2 and TRBJ2-7, with a possible D match to TRBD2 (6 bases). The V and J ends lost 6 bases and 1 base respectively, with 13 bases between them. The V gene's germline CDR1 is WSHSY and CDR2 SAAADI. CDR3 length: 14 residues.